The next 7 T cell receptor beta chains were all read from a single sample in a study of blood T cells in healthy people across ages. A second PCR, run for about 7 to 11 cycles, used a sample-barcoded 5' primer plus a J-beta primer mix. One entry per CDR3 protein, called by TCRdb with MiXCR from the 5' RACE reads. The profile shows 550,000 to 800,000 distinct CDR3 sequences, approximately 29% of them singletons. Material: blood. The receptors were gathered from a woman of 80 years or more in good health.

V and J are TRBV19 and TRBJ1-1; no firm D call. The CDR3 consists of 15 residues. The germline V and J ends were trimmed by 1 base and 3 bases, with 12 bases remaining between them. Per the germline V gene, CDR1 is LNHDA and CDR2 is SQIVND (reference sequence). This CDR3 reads CASSIGPGRDTEAFF. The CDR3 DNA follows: TGTGCCAGTAGTATAGGCCCCGGGAGGGACACTGAAGCTTTCTTT.

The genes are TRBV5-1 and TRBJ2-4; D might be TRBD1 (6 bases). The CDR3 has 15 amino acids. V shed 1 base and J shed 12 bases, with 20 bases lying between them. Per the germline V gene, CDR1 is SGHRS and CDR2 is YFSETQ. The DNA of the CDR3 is TGCGCCAGCAGCTTGACGGGCCAGGGGCGCGACGATCAGTACTTC. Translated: CASSLTGQGRDDQYF.

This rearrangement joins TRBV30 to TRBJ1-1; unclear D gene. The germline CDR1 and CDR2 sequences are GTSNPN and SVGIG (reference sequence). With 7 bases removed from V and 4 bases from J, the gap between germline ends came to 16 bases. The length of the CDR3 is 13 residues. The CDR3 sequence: CASEGGSATEAFF. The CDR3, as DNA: TGTGCCTCTGAAGGAGGGAGCGCCACTGAAGCTTTCTTT.

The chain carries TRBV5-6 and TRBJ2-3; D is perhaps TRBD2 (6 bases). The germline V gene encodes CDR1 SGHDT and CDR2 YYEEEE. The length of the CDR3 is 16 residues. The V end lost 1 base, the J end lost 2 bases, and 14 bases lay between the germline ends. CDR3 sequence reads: CASSLLFAGLTDTQYF. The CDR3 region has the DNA TGTGCCAGCAGCTTGTTGTTTGCGGGGCTCACAGATACGCAGTATTTT. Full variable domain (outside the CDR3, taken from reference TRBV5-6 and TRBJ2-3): DAGVTQSPTHLIKTRGQQVTLRCSPKSGHDTVSWYQQALGQGPQFIFQYYEEEERQRGNFPDRFSGHQFPNYSSELNVNALLLGDSALYLCASSLLFAGLTDTQYFGPGTRLTVL.

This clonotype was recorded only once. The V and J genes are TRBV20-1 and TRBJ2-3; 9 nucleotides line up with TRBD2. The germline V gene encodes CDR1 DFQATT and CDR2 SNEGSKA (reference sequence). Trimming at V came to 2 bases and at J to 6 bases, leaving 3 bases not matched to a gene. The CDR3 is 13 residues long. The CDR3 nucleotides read TGCAGTGCTAGAACTAGCGGGCTGGATACGCAGTATTTT. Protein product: CSARTSGLDTQYF.

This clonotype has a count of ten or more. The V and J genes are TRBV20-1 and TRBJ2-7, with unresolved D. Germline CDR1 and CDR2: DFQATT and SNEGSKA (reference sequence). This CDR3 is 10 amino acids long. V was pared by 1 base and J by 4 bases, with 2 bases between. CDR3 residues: CSARGYEQYF. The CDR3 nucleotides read TGCAGTGCTAGAGGATACGAGCAGTACTTC.

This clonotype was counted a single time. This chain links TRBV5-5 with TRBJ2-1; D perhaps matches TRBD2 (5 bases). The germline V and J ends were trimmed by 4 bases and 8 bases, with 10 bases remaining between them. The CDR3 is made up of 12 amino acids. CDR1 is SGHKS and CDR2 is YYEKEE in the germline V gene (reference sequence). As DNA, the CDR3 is TGTGCCAGCAGCCTCCCCGGGGATGAGCAGTTCTTC. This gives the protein CASSLPGDEQFF.